The 23 T cell receptor beta chains below come from one sample, sequenced in a study of CD8 T cells in Susac syndrome. The RNA, about 0.5 to 1 ug, was put through reverse transcription using random hexamers. TCRdb re-derived calls from the immunoSEQ multiplex PCR reads in MiXCR, one entry per CDR3 protein. The sample lists 160,000 or so distinct CDR3 sequences; 90% to 95% were seen once. Material: CD8+ T cells from PBMCs. These receptors came from a human donor with multiple sclerosis.

V usage is TRBV3-1 and J usage is TRBJ2-3, with 8 bases identical to TRBD2. The V and J ends lost 1 base and 4 bases, in that order; junction bases with no gene match: 7. There are 16 residues in the CDR3. Germline loops: CDR1 LGHDT, CDR2 YNNKEL (reference sequence). In DNA, the CDR3 is TGTGCCAGCAGCCAAGGGCGAGCGGGGGTTCCAGATACGCAGTATTTT. It codes for CASSQGRAGVPDTQYF.

The chain recombines TRBV11-2 with TRBJ2-7, with D perhaps TRBD1 or TRBD2 (6 bases each). The V end was cut by 1 base, the J end by 4 bases, with 14 bases between. CDR3 size: 15 residues. The germline gives CDR1 SGHAT, CDR2 FQNNGV. CDR3: CASSLAWGASYEQYF. CDR3 nucleotides: TGTGCCAGCAGCTTAGCATGGGGGGCGAGTTACGAGCAGTACTTC.

The chain has TRBV27 and TRBJ1-4; TRBD1 agrees at 7 bases. V lost 10 bases, J lost 8 bases, and 10 bases stayed unmatched. Germline V gives CDR1 MNHEY, CDR2 SMNVEV (reference sequence). The CDR3 length is 13 residues. The CDR3 loop is CATGDSVFEKLFF. Here the CDR3 DNA reads TGTGCCACAGGGGACAGCGTATTCGAAAAACTGTTTTTT.

The chain links TRBV27 to TRBJ1-2; D is possibly TRBD1 (5 bases). The germline gives CDR1 MNHEY, CDR2 SMNVEV (reference sequence). V lost 0 bases and J 8 bases, leaving 10 bases between the germline ends. This CDR3 has 13 residues. The CDR3 spells CASSLSGGSGYTF. For the CDR3, the DNA is TGTGCCAGCAGTTTATCCGGGGGGTCGGGCTACACCTTC.

J is TRBJ1-2 and V is TRBV13, with a possible D match to TRBD1 (5 bases). This CDR3 comprises 15 residues. The germline gives CDR1 PRHDT, CDR2 FYEKMQ (reference sequence). Trimming stripped 2 bases from V and 3 bases from J, with 13 bases between. CDR3 loop: CASSLQVGGDYGYTF. The DNA for the CDR3 is TGTGCCAGCAGCTTACAGGTGGGAGGGGACTATGGCTACACCTTC.

The chain joins TRBV20-1 to TRBJ2-7; D perhaps matches TRBD1 (6 bases). Trimming cost V 8 bases and J 4 bases, with 15 bases left between them. The CDR3 sequence is 12 residues long. Germline loops: CDR1 DFQATT, CDR2 SNEGSKA (reference sequence). The CDR3 loop reads CSPNQQGYEQYF. In DNA, the CDR3 is TGCAGTCCAAACCAACAGGGATACGAGCAGTACTTC.

This sequence joins TRBV4-1 and TRBJ1-4; unclear D gene. The CDR3 covers 15 residues. Trimming removed 6 bases at V and 3 bases at J, with 14 bases between. The germline V gene has CDR1 MGHRA and CDR2 YSYEKL. Written as DNA, the CDR3 is TGCGCCAGCAGTCACCGCGGGATTCCTAATGAAAAACTGTTTTTT. This gives the protein CASSHRGIPNEKLFF.

This sequence joins TRBV15 and TRBJ2-1; TRBD2 aligns across 9 bases. The ends lost 5 bases at V and 2 bases at J; junction bases unmatched: 10. Germline V gene data show CDR1 as LNHNV and CDR2 as YYDKDF (reference sequence). The CDR3 runs to 17 residues. The CDR3 protein is CATSGGWAGGTYNEQFF. CDR3 bases: TGTGCCACCAGCGGTGGATGGGCGGGGGGGACCTACAATGAGCAGTTCTTC.

The chain carries TRBV30 and TRBJ1-4, with a tentative D call TRBD1 (5 bases). Germline V gene data show CDR1 as GTSNPN and CDR2 as SVGIG (reference sequence). The CDR3 has 15 amino acids. V was shortened by 0 bases and J by 0 bases, with 8 bases between the two germline ends. CDR3 loop: CAWSVTGATNEKLFF. For the CDR3, the DNA is TGTGCCTGGAGTGTTACAGGCGCAACTAATGAAAAACTGTTTTTT.

The V call is TRBV20-1, the J call TRBJ1-4, with D unresolved. With 1 base removed from V and 4 bases from J, the gap between germline ends came to 10 bases. The germline CDR1 and CDR2 sequences are DFQATT and SNEGSKA (reference sequence). This CDR3 has 14 residues. The CDR3 loop is CSARANGYNEKLFF. The CDR3 bases are TGCAGTGCTAGAGCGAACGGCTATAATGAAAAACTGTTTTTT.

The DNA for the CDR3 is TGTGCCAGCAGCCCCTTCGGACAGGGCACCTACGAGCAGTACTTC. It is translated as CASSPFGQGTYEQYF. The chain joins TRBV14 to TRBJ2-7, with TRBD1 matching 8 bases. The CDR3 has 15 residues. CDR1 and CDR2 (germline): SGHDN, FVKESK. After removal of 4 bases from V and 2 bases from J, the junction contained 7 bases not matched to a gene.

The chain carries TRBV6-2 or TRBV6-3 and TRBJ2-1, with TRBD2 matching 13 bases. CDR3 size: 17 residues. The V gene's germline CDR1 is MNHEY and CDR2 SVGEGT. Trimming took 0 bases from V and 6 from J; bases not matched to a gene: 5. Here the CDR3 reads CASSYSRLAGGRNEQFF. The DNA of the CDR3 is TGTGCCAGCAGTTACTCGCGACTAGCGGGGGGTCGCAATGAGCAGTTCTTC.

The sample holds one count of this clonotype. The chain is built from TRBV4-1 and TRBJ2-6; no clear D gene. Trimming removed 4 bases at V and 1 base at J, with 5 bases between. The CDR3 runs 14 residues. Germline V CDR1 and CDR2: MGHRA, YSYEKL. The CDR3 DNA reads TGCGCCAGCAGCCTCCCTTCTGGGGCCAACGTCCTGACTTTC. Translation gives CASSLPSGANVLTF.

The rearrangement links TRBV14 to TRBJ2-2, with D uncertain. The length of the CDR3 is 15 residues. Looked up from germline, CDR1 is SGHDN and CDR2 is FVKESK. Trimming cost V 0 bases and J 6 bases, with 11 bases left between them. CDR3 sequence: CASSQDNTVSGELFF. The CDR3 DNA reads TGTGCCAGCAGCCAAGATAATACGGTGTCCGGGGAGCTGTTTTTT. Full variable domain (rest looked up from reference TRBV14 and TRBJ2-2): EAGVTQFPSHSVIEKGQTVTLRCDPISGHDNLYWYRRVMGKEIKFLLHFVKESKQDESGMPNNRFLAERTGGTYSTLKVQPAELEDSGVYFCASSQDNTVSGELFFGEGSRLTVL.

This clonotype came up a few times. The J gene is TRBJ2-1, the V gene TRBV27; no clear D gene. V dropped 6 bases and J dropped 0 bases, with 9 bases sitting between them. This CDR3 comprises 14 residues. Germline CDR1 and CDR2: MNHEY and SMNVEV (reference sequence). For the CDR3, the DNA is TGTGCCAGCAGCCGACTTGGCTCCTACAATGAGCAGTTCTTC. This gives the protein CASSRLGSYNEQFF.

To note about this clonotype: The junction departs from germline at one end; a sequencing error may be responsible. J is TRBJ2-7 and V is TRBV12-3 or TRBV12-4; 9 positions agree with TRBD1. The CDR3 totals 11 residues. The CDR3 reads CASKGQGVQDF. As DNA, the CDR3 is TGTGCCAGCAAGGGACAGGGCGTCCAGGACTTC.

The chain combines TRBV20-1 with TRBJ2-4, with 8 positions matching TRBD1. The CDR3 contains 14 residues. The trim removed 6 bases at V and 6 bases at J, leaving 10 bases unmatched. Germline lookup yields CDR1 DFQATT and CDR2 SNEGSKA (reference sequence). The DNA of the CDR3 is TGCAGTGCCACTTCACAGGGGGGATCAAACATTCAGTACTTC. Protein: CSATSQGGSNIQYF.

This rearrangement joins TRBV20-1 to TRBJ2-2; D unresolved. Trimming shortened V by 3 bases and J by 2 bases, and 7 bases separated the two germline ends. The CDR3 sequence is 13 residues long. Germline V gene lookup returns CDR1 DFQATT and CDR2 SNEGSKA (reference sequence). CDR3 protein: CSARSDNTGELFF. In DNA form, the CDR3 reads TGCAGTGCTAGGTCCGATAACACCGGGGAGCTGTTTTTT.

This chain links TRBV7-9 with TRBJ1-1; TRBD1 aligns across 7 bases. CDR1 SEHNR and CDR2 FQNEAQ come from the germline V gene (reference sequence). V lost 5 bases and J lost 2; bases outside the gene matches: 8. The CDR3 sequence is 15 residues long. Here the CDR3 reads CASSLTRQGNTEAFF. CDR3 DNA sequence: TGTGCCAGCAGCCTCACAAGACAGGGTAACACTGAAGCTTTCTTT.

The chain joins TRBV19 to TRBJ2-5; D not resolved. This CDR3 contains 10 residues. Germline V CDR1 and CDR2: LNHDA, SQIVND (reference sequence). With 9 bases removed from V and 1 base from J, the gap between germline ends came to 3 bases. The DNA of the CDR3 is TGTGCCAGCCTCCAAGAGACCCAGTACTTC. This gives the protein CASLQETQYF.

The V and J genes are TRBV4-3 and TRBJ2-7; TRBD2 is a possible D gene (6 bases). The germline V and J ends were trimmed by 4 bases and 4 bases, with 14 bases remaining between them. The CDR3 is 14 residues long. Germline V CDR1 and CDR2: LGHNA, YSLEER. CDR3 bases: TGCGCCAGCAGCCCGAGGTGGGGGGAATACGAGCAGTACTTC. Protein sequence: CASSPRWGEYEQYF.

The chain employs TRBV6-5 and TRBJ2-2, with unresolved D. There are 16 residues in the CDR3. The V end lost 0 bases, the J end lost 0 bases, and 8 bases lay between the germline ends. Germline CDR1 reads MNHEY; CDR2 reads SVGAGI. The CDR3 DNA is TGTGCCAGCAGTTACTCTGGGGTGGCGAACACCGGGGAGCTGTTTTTT. As protein: CASSYSGVANTGELFF.

The chain employs TRBV7-9 and TRBJ1-5, with a possible D match to TRBD1 (5 bases). Deletions cut 0 bases from V and 3 bases from J, with 12 bases between. The CDR3 runs 16 residues. Germline assignment: CDR1 SEHNR and CDR2 FQNEAQ (reference sequence). CDR3 residues: CASSLARDPNNQPQHF. The CDR3 region has the DNA TGTGCCAGCAGCTTAGCGCGGGACCCAAACAATCAGCCCCAGCATTTT.